This T cell receptor beta chain was retrieved from a study of OX40 agonist ivuxolimab in advanced cancers. The study, taken as a whole, reports: Antigen specificity remained undetermined for the expanded peripheral T cells. Relatively little clonal expansion, among the lowest observed, appeared in partial responders at 0.1-3.0 mg/kg. Among the nonresponders, some also had low normalized T-cell clonal expansion.

With respect to this clone: Its specificity is unknown.

Clones were sequenced by immunoSEQ multiplex PCR, and TCRdb holds only the in-frame ones, with some missing. The sample includes about 86,000 clones, approximately 88% of them seen just once. The CDR3 spans 15 residues. CDR1 is MDHEN and CDR2 is SYDVKM in the germline V gene. Trimming took 6 bases from V and 4 from J; bases not matched to a gene: 11. Source: CD4+ or CD8+ T cells sorted from blood, taken in a trial of the OX40 agonist ivuxolimab. This clonotype originated in an adult with an advanced solid tumor such as melanoma, head and neck, liver or kidney cancer. The chain is built from TRBV28 and TRBJ1-2; the match to TRBD1 covers 7 bases. As DNA, the CDR3 is TGTGCCAGCAGCCTACCCCCGACAGGGACCTATGGCTACACCTTC. This sequence encodes CASSLPPTGTYGYTF.